This TCR beta chain was identified in a study of control samples from healthy donors and cancer patients. Method: immunoSEQ multiplex PCR; TCRdb's copy keeps in-frame clones and lacks some. The repertoire shows about 190,000 clones; the top ten hold roughly 2.2%. This CDR3 comprises 12 residues. The germline gives CDR1 MDHEN, CDR2 SYDVKM. V lost 3 bases, J lost 1 base, and 3 bases lay in between. This receptor was taken from a woman aged 25 to 39 in good health. The V and J genes are TRBV28 and TRBJ1-2, with D uncertain. The sequencing input was blood. The CDR3 spells CASSLDNYGYTF. The CDR3 nucleotides are TGTGCCAGCAGTTTGGATAACTATGGCTACACCTTC.